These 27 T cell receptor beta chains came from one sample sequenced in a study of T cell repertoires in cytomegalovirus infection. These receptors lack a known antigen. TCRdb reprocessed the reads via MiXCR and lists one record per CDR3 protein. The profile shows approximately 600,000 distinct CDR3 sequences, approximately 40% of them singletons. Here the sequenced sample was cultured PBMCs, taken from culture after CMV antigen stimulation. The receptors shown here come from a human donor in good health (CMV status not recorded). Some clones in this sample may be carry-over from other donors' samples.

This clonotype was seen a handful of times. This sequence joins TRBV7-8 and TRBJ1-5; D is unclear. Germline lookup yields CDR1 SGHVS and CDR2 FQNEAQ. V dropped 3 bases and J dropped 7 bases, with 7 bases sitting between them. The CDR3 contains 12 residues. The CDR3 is CASSFLSQPQHF. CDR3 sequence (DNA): TGTGCCAGCAGCTTTTTATCCCAGCCCCAGCATTTT.

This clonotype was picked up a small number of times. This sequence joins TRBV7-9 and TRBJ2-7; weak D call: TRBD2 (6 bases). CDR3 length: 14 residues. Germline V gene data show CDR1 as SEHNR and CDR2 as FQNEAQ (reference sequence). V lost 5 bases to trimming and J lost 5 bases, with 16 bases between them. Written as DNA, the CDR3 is TGTGCCAGCAGCACTCCGACGGGAGAGCACGAGCAGTACTTC. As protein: CASSTPTGEHEQYF.

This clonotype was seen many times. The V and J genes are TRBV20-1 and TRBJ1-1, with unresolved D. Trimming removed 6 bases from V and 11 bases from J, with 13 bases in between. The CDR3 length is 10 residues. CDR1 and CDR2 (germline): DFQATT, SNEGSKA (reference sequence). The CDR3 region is CSAVLVRAFF. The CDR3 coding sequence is TGCAGTGCGGTCTTGGTTCGGGCTTTCTTT.

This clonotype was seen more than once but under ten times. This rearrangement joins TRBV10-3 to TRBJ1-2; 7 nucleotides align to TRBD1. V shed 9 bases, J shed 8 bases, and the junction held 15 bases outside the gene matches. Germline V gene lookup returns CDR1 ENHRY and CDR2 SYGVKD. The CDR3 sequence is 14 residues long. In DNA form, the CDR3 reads TGTGCCATTTTGGGGGATCACAGGGGTGACGGCTACACCTTC. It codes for CAILGDHRGDGYTF.

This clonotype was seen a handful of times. CDR3 sequence reads: CASSSVGAYEQYF. CDR3 DNA: TGTGCCAGCAGCTCGGTAGGGGCCTACGAGCAGTACTTC. V and J are TRBV7-2 and TRBJ2-7; weak D call: TRBD1 (5 bases). CDR3 length: 13 amino acids. V was shortened by 4 bases and J by 2 bases, with 9 bases between the two germline ends. Germline CDR1 and CDR2: SGHTA and FQGNSA.

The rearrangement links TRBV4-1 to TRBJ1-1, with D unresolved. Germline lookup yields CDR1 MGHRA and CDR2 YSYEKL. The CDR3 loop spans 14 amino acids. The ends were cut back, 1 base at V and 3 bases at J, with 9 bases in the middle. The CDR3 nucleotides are TGCGCCAGCAGCCAAGGGGGTAGTTACACTGAAGCTTTCTTT. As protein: CASSQGGSYTEAFF.

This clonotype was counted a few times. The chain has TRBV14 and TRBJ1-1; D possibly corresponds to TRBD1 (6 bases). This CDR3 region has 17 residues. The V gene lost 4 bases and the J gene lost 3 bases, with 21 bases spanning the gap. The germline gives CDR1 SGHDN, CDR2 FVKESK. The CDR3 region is CASSRRSRGVFDTEAFF. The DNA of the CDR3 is TGTGCCAGCAGCCGACGGAGTAGGGGGGTATTTGACACTGAAGCTTTCTTT.

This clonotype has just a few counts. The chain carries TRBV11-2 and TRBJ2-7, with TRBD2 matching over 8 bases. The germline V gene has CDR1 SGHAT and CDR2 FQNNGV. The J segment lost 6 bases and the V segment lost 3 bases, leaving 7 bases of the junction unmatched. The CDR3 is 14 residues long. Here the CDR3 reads CASSLTSGGGEQYF. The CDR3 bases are TGTGCCAGCAGCTTGACCAGCGGGGGCGGCGAGCAGTACTTC.

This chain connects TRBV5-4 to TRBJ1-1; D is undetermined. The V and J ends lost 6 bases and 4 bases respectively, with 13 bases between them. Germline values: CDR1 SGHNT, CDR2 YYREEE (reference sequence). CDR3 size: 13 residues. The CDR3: CASKRVPTTEAFF. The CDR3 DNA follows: TGTGCCAGCAAGCGGGTACCGACCACTGAAGCTTTCTTT.

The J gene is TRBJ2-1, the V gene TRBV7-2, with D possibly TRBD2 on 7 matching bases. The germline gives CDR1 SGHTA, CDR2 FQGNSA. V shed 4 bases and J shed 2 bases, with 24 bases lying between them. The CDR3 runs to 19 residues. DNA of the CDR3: TGTGCCAGCAGCTGGCGGGCGGGGGCCGCGAGCAACACCTACAATGAGCAGTTCTTC. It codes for CASSWRAGAASNTYNEQFF.

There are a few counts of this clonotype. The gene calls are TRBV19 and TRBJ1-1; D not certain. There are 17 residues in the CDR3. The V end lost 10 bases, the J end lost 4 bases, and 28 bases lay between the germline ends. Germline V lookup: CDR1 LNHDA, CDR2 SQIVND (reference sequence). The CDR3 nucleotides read TGTGCCACCTTTCCCCCGATTTTAGGTGGGATGAGCACTGAAGCTTTCTTT. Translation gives CATFPPILGGMSTEAFF.

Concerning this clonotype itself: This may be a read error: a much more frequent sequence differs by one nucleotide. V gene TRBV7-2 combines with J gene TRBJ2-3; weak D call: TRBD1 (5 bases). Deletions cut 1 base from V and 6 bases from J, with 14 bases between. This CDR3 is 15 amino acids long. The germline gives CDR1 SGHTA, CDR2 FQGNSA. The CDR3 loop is CASSLGRVRDDTQYF. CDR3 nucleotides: TGTGCCAGCAGCTTAGGAAGGGTCAGGGATGATACGCAGTATTTT.

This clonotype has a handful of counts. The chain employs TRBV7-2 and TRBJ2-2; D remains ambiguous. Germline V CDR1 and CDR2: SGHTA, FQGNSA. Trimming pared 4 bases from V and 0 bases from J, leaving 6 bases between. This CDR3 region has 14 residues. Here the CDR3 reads CASSYFPNTGELFF. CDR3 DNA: TGTGCCAGCAGCTATTTCCCGAACACCGGGGAGCTGTTTTTT.

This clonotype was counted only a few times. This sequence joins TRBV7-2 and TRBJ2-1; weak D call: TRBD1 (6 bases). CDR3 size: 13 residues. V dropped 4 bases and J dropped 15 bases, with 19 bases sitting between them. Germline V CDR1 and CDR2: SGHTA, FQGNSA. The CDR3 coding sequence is TGTGCCAGCAGCTCTCCCGGACAGCCACCAGGGTTCTTC. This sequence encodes CASSSPGQPPGFF. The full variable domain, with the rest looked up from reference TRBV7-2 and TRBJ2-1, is GAGVSQSPSNKVTEKGKDVELRCDPISGHTALYWYRQSLGQGLEFLIYFQGNSAPDKSGLPSDRFSAERTGGSVSTLTIQRTQQEDSAVYLCASSSPGQPPGFFGPGTRLTVL.

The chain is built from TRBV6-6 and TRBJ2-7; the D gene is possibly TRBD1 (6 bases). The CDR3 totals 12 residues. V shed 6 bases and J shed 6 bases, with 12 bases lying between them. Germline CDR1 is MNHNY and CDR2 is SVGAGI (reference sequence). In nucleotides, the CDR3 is TGTGCCAGCAGACCCCAGGGGATCGAGCAGTACTTC. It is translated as CASRPQGIEQYF.

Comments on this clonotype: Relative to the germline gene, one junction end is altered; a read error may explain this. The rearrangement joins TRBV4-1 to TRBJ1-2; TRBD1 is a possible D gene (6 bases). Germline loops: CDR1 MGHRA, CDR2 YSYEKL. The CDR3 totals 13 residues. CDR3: CASSQEGGLGYTF. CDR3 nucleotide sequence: TGTGCCAGCAGCCAAGAGGGGGGCTTGGGCTACACCTTC.

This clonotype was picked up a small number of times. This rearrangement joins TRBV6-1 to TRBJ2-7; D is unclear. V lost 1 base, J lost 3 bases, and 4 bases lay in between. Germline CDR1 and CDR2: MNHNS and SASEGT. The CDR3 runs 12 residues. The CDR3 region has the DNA TGTGCCAGCAGTGAAGAAGTCTACGAGCAGTACTTC. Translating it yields CASSEEVYEQYF.

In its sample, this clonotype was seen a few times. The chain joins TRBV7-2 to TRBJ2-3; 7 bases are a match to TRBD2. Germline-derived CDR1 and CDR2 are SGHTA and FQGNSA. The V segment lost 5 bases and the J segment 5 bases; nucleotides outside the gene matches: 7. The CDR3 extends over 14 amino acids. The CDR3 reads CASSQEVAGDTQYF. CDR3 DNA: TGTGCCAGCAGCCAGGAGGTAGCGGGAGATACGCAGTATTTT.

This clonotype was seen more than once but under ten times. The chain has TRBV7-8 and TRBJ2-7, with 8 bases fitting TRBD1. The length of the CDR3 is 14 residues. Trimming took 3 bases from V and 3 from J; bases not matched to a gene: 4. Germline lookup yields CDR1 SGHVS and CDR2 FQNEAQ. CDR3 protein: CASSLQGAYYEQYF. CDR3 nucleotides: TGTGCCAGCAGCTTGCAGGGGGCGTACTACGAGCAGTACTTC.

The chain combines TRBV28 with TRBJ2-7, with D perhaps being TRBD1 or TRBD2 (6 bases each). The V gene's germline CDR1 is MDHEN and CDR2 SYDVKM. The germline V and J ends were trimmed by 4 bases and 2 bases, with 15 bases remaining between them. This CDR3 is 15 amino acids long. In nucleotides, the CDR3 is TGTGCCAGCAGTTGGAGGGGGAGGACAACCTACGAGCAGTACTTC. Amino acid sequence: CASSWRGRTTYEQYF. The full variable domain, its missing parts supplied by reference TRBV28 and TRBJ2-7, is DVKVTQSSRYLVKRTGEKVFLECVQDMDHENMFWYRQDPGLGLRLIYFSYDVKMKEKGDIPEGYSVSREKKERFSLILESASTNQTSMYLCASSWRGRTTYEQYFGPGTRLTVT.

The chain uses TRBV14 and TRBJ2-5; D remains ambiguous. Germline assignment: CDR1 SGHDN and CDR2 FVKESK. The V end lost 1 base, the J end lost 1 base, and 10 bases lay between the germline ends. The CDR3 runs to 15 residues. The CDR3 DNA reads TGTGCCAGCAGCCAAGTGGTGGGAATCCAAGAGACCCAGTACTTC. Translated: CASSQVVGIQETQYF.

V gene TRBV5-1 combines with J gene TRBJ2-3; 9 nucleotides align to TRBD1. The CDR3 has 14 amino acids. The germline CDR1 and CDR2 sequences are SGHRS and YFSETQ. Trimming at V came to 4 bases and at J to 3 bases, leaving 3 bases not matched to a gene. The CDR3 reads CASSHGQGTDTQYF. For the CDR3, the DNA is TGCGCCAGCAGCCACGGACAGGGGACAGATACGCAGTATTTT.

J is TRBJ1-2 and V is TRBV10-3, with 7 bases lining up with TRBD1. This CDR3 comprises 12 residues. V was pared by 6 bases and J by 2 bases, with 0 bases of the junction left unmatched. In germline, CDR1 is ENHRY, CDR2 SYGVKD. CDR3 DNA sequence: TGTGCCATCAGGGGACAGAACTATGGCTACACCTTC. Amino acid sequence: CAIRGQNYGYTF.

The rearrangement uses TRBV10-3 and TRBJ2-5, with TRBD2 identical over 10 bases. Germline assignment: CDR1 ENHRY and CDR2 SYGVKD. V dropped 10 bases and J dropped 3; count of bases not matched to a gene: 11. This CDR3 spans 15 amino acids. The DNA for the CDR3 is TGTGCCAGCAGCGCGAGCGGGGGGGCGAAAGAGACCCAGTACTTC. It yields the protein CASSASGGAKETQYF.

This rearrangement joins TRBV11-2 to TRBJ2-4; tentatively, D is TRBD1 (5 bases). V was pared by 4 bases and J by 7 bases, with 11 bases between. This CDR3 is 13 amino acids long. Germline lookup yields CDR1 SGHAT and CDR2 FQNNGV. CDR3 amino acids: CASSSSYRNIQYF. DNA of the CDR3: TGTGCCAGCAGCTCATCCTACAGGAACATTCAGTACTTC.

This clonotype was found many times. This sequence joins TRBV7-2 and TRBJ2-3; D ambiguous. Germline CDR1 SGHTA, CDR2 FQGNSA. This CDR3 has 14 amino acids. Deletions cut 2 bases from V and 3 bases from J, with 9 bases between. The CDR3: CASSLRQRTDTQYF. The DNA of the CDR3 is TGTGCCAGCAGCTTAAGACAACGGACAGATACGCAGTATTTT.

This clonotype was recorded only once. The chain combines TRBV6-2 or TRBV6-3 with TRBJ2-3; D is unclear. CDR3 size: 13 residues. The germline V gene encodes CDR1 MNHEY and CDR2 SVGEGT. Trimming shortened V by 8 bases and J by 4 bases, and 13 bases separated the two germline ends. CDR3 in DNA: TGTGCCAGCGGATCCTCTGGGGCAGATACGCAGTATTTT. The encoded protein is CASGSSGADTQYF.